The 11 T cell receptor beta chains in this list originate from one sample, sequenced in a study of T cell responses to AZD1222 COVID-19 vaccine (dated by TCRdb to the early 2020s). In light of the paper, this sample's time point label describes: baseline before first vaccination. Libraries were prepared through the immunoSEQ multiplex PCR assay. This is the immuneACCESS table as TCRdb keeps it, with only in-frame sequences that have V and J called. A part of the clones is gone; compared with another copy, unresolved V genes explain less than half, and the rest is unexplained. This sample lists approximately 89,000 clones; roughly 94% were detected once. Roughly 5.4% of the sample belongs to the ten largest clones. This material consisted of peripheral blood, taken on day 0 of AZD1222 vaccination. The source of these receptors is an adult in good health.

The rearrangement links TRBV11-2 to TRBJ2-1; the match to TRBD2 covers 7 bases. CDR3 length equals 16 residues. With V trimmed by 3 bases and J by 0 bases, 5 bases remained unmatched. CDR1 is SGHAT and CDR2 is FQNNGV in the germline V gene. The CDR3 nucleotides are TGTGCCAGCAGCTTTCGACGGACTAGCTCCTACAATGAGCAGTTCTTC. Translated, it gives CASSFRRTSSYNEQFF.

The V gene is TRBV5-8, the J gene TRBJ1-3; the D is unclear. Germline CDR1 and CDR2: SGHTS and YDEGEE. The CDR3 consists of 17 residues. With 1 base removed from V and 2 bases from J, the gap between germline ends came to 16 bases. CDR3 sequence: CASSLRNARAPGNTIYF. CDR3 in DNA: TGTGCCAGCAGCTTGCGCAACGCGCGGGCACCTGGAAACACCATATATTTT.

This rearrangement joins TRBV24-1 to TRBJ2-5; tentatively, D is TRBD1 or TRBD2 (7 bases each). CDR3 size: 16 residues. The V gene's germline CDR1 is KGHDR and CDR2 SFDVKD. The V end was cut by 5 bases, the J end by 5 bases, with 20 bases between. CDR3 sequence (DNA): TGTGCCACCAGTGCAAATCGACCTCAGGGGGGGGAGACCCAGTACTTC. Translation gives CATSANRPQGGETQYF.

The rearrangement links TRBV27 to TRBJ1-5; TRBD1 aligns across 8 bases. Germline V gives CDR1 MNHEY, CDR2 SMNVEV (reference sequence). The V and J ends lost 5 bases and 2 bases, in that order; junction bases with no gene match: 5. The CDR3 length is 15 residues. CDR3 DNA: TGTGCCAGCAGTCCCTTGGACAGGGGCAATCAGCCCCAGCATTTT. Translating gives CASSPLDRGNQPQHF.

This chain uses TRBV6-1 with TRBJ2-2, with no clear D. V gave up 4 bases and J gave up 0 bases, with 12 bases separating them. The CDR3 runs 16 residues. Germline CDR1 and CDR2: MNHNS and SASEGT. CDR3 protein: CASSAQEPANTGELFF. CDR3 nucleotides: TGTGCCAGCAGTGCTCAGGAACCCGCGAACACCGGGGAGCTGTTTTTT.

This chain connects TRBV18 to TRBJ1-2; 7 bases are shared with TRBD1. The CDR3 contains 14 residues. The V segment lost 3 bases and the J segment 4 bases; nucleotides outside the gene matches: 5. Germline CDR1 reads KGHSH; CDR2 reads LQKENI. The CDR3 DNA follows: TGTGCCAGCTCACCGGGACAGCTCCTCTATGGCTACACCTTC. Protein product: CASSPGQLLYGYTF.

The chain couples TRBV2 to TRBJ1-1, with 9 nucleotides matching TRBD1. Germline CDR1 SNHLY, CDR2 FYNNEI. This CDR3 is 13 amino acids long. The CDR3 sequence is CASGGQGNTEAFF. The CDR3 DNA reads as TGTGCATCTGGGGGACAGGGAAACACTGAAGCTTTCTTT.

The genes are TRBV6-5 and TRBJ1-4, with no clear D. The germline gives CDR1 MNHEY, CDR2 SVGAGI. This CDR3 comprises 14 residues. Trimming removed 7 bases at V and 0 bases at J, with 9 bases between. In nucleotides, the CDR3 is TGTGCCAGCATAATGGGCGCAACTAATGAAAAACTGTTTTTT. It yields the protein CASIMGATNEKLFF.

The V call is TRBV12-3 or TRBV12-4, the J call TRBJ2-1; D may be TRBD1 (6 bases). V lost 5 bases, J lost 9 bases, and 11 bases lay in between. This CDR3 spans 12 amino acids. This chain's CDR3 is CASSRTGTEQFF. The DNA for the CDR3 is TGTGCCAGCAGTCGAACAGGGACTGAGCAGTTCTTC.

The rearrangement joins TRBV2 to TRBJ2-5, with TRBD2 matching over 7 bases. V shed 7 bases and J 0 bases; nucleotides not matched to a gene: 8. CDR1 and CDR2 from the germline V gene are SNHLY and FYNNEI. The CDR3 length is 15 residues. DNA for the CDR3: TGTGCCAGCAAAACTAGACTAGCCCACCAAGAGACCCAGTACTTC. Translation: CASKTRLAHQETQYF.

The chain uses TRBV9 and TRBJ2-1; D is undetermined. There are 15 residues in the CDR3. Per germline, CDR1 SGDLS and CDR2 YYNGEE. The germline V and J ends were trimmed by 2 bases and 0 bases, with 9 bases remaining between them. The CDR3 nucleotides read TGTGCCAGCAGCGTGGGAATTGGCTCCTACAATGAGCAGTTCTTC. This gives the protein CASSVGIGSYNEQFF.